This T cell receptor beta chain was profiled in a study of tumor-infiltrating lymphocytes in primary liver carcinoma. Study-level points and caveats: Tumor samples exhibited a significantly greater top-250-clone fraction than blood samples (p = 0.039).

Both RNA and DNA were isolated together from around 20-30 mg of bulk tissue that had not been sorted. No patient had received treatment, and all had chronic HBV infection. Every tumor sample analyzed contained over 85% viable tumor cells. Note on this clonotype: The antigen is not known. A read error may explain this, as a much larger clone is one base away.

From approximately 550 ng of total RNA, TCR beta-specific cDNA was reverse-transcribed using a constant-region primer. Libraries for TCR beta were built through three nested multiplex PCR rounds, which together made up a slightly modified ARM-PCR procedure. In the first two PCR rounds, TRBV1-TRBV30 forward primers were paired with a C-beta reverse primer, and each round lasted roughly 9 cycles. TCRdb analysed the multiplex PCR reads with MiXCR anew, one entry per CDR3 protein. The sample has some 100,000 distinct CDR3 sequences; more than 65% are singletons. V lost 6 bases and J lost 3, with 20 bases in between. This CDR3 is built from 16 residues. The germline gives CDR1 SQVTM, CDR2 ANQGSEA.

The receptor comes from a woman aged 55-69 years with primary liver carcinoma and hepatitis B virus infection. J is TRBJ2-2 and V is TRBV29-1; perhaps D is TRBD1 or TRBD2 (6 bases each). The sample comprised liver tumor tissue from sampling region 2. The subset here: tumor region T2, inferior pole. The CDR3 sequence is CSVGGRGEEHTGELFF. In DNA form, the CDR3 reads TGCAGCGTGGGGGGCAGGGGCGAAGAGCACACCGGGGAGCTGTTTTTT.